Listed here are 32 T cell receptor beta chains from one sample, sequenced in a study of blood T cell repertoires in COVID-19. The assay was immunoSEQ multiplex PCR, and TCRdb's table has in-frame clones only and misses some. The sample has approximately 300,000 clones; 90% are singletons. The sample consisted of peripheral blood. These TCRs come from a woman in her thirties or forties with COVID-19, enrolled during active disease.

This chain uses TRBV7-2 with TRBJ2-3; 7 bases align to TRBD2. Germline assignment: CDR1 SGHTA and CDR2 FQGNSA. The CDR3 is 15 amino acids. Trimming took 1 base from V and 4 from J; bases not matched to a gene: 5. The CDR3 sequence is CASSLVGGGPDTQYF. The CDR3 DNA sequence: TGTGCCAGCAGCTTAGTCGGGGGAGGGCCAGATACGCAGTATTTT.

The chain has TRBV25-1 and TRBJ1-3; TRBD1 matches at 8 bases. The CDR3 runs 16 residues. Trimming at V came to 4 bases and at J to 0 bases, leaving 5 bases not matched to a gene. CDR1 and CDR2 from the germline V gene are MGHDK and SYGVNS. Here the CDR3 reads CASSVTGGISGNTIYF. The CDR3 DNA sequence: TGTGCCAGCAGTGTTACAGGGGGTATCTCTGGAAACACCATATATTTT.

This clone was recorded only once. The chain carries TRBV29-1 and TRBJ2-6; unclear D gene. CDR3 size: 13 residues. Trimming removed 4 bases at V and 4 bases at J, with 8 bases between. Looked up from germline, CDR1 is SQVTM and CDR2 is ANQGSEA. The CDR3 region has the DNA TGCAGCGTTGGATGGGCCGGGGCCAACGTCCTGACTTTC. This sequence encodes CSVGWAGANVLTF. The whole variable domain, remainder taken from reference TRBV29-1 and TRBJ2-6, is SAVISQKPSRDICQRGTSLTIQCQVDSQVTMMFWYRQQPGQSLTLIATANQGSEATYESGFVIDKFPISRPNLTFSTLTVSNMSPEDSSIYLCSVGWAGANVLTFGAGSRLTVL.

The chain couples TRBV5-1 to TRBJ2-1; D gene unclear. Germline loops: CDR1 SGHRS, CDR2 YFSETQ. CDR3 length equals 14 residues. V was clipped by 0 bases and J by 5 bases, with 9 bases between them. The CDR3: CASSLAQINNEQFF. The CDR3 DNA reads TGCGCCAGCAGCTTGGCACAGATAAACAATGAGCAGTTCTTC.

The chain carries TRBV28 and TRBJ1-4; 8 bases are a match to TRBD1. The CDR3 spans 14 residues. The trim removed 3 bases at V and 8 bases at J, leaving 5 bases unmatched. The V gene's germline CDR1 is MDHEN and CDR2 SYDVKM. The CDR3 coding sequence is TGTGCCAGCAGTTTGGACAGGGTCTTAGAAAAACTGTTTTTT. Translation: CASSLDRVLEKLFF.

This clone was recorded only once. This chain uses TRBV5-5 with TRBJ1-3; D not resolved. Per the germline V gene, CDR1 is SGHKS and CDR2 is YYEKEE (reference sequence). This CDR3 has 14 amino acids. Trimming left V 0 bases short and J 8 bases short, with 12 bases between. The CDR3 nucleotides read TGTGCCAGCAGCTTGGTGTGGGCGTCGGACACCATATATTTT. It encodes CASSLVWASDTIYF.

The CDR3 sequence: CASSPSGQGYTGELFF. CDR3 DNA: TGTGCCAGCAGCCCTTCAGGACAGGGATACACCGGGGAGCTGTTTTTT. The chain is built from TRBV14 and TRBJ2-2, with 8 bases that match TRBD1. Per the germline V gene, CDR1 is SGHDN and CDR2 is FVKESK. The trim removed 4 bases at V and 3 bases at J, leaving 7 bases unmatched. The CDR3 is 16 residues long. The complete variable domain, with remaining parts taken from reference TRBV14 and TRBJ2-2, reads EAGVTQFPSHSVIEKGQTVTLRCDPISGHDNLYWYRRVMGKEIKFLLHFVKESKQDESGMPNNRFLAERTGGTYSTLKVQPAELEDSGVYFCASSPSGQGYTGELFFGEGSRLTVL.

Of note for this clone: One end of the junction fails to match germline, which may point to a read error. The chain carries TRBV5-4 and TRBJ1-2, with D maybe TRBD1 (5 bases). Germline CDR1 and CDR2: SGHNT and YYREEE (reference sequence). The CDR3 extends over 13 amino acids. CDR3 DNA: TGTGCCAGCACCTTGCAGGGAATCGGTGGCTACACCTTC. It yields the protein CASTLQGIGGYTF.

The gene calls are TRBV28 and TRBJ2-3, with D perhaps matching TRBD1 (6 bases). Germline CDR1 MDHEN, CDR2 SYDVKM. This CDR3 is 14 amino acids long. V was clipped by 4 bases and J by 5 bases, with 13 bases between them. The CDR3: CASSYRGGEDTQYF. Written as DNA, the CDR3 is TGTGCCAGCAGTTATCGAGGGGGAGAAGATACGCAGTATTTT.

V usage is TRBV3-1 (or the pseudogene TRBV3-2) and J usage is TRBJ2-7; 9 nucleotides align to TRBD2. The germline CDR1 and CDR2 sequences are LGHDT and YNNKEL (reference sequence). The CDR3 has 15 residues. V was clipped by 0 bases and J by 6 bases; unmatched bases: 6. The CDR3 sequence is CASSQDGGGESEQYF. The CDR3 nucleotides read TGTGCCAGCAGCCAAGACGGCGGGGGGGAATCCGAGCAGTACTTC.

The chain recombines TRBV3-1 (or the pseudogene TRBV3-2) with TRBJ1-1, with 11 bases aligning to TRBD1. CDR3 length: 16 amino acids. Germline CDR1 LGHDT, CDR2 YNNKEL (reference sequence). The V and J ends lost 0 bases and 1 base, in that order; junction bases with no gene match: 1. The DNA of the CDR3 is TGTGCCAGCAGCCAAGATGGGACAGGGGGGAACACTGAAGCTTTCTTT. Its translation: CASSQDGTGGNTEAFF.

The chain employs TRBV12-3 or TRBV12-4 and TRBJ2-2; D gene ambiguous. This CDR3 spans 13 amino acids. V was pared by 3 bases and J by 7 bases, with 9 bases between. CDR3 in DNA: TGTGCCAGCAGTTTTACTTCAATCGGGGAGCTGTTTTTT. Its translation is CASSFTSIGELFF.

The chain employs TRBV7-3 and TRBJ1-6, with 7 bases matching TRBD1. Unmatched junction bases numbered 8, after V lost 2 bases and J lost 10 bases. The CDR3 is 15 residues long. The germline gives CDR1 SGHTA, CDR2 FQGTGA. The chain's CDR3 is CASSLGRQGRSPLHF. The CDR3 DNA sequence: TGTGCCAGCAGCTTAGGTCGACAGGGAAGATCACCCCTCCACTTT.

The J gene is TRBJ1-3, the V gene TRBV27, with 8 bases lining up with TRBD1. The CDR3 runs 16 residues. J lost 5 bases, V lost 4 bases, and 10 bases had no gene match. Germline V gives CDR1 MNHEY, CDR2 SMNVEV (reference sequence). The DNA of the CDR3 is TGTGCCAGCAGTTCGACAGGGGAGAGTATCCGAAACACCATATATTTT. It codes for CASSSTGESIRNTIYF.

For this clone: Other DNA sequences from this sample encode an identical CDR3 as well. J is TRBJ1-2 and V is TRBV19; TRBD1 matches 7 bases. Losses at the gene ends were 5 bases for V and 2 bases for J; bases not matched to a gene: 2. The CDR3 covers 13 residues. CDR1 and CDR2 from the germline V gene are LNHDA and SQIVND (reference sequence). This CDR3 is CASSVQGNYGYTF. The CDR3 bases are TGTGCCAGTAGTGTACAGGGGAACTATGGCTACACCTTC. Filled out from reference TRBV19 and TRBJ1-2, the complete variable domain reads DGGITQSPKYLFRKEGQNVTLSCEQNLNHDAMYWYRQDPGQGLRLIYYSQIVNDFQKGDIAEGYSVSREKKESFPLTVTSAQKNPTAFYLCASSVQGNYGYTFGSGTRLTVV.

The chain links TRBV18 to TRBJ1-1, with TRBD1 matching 11 bases. V lost 6 bases, J lost 5 bases, and 5 bases stayed unmatched. Germline CDR1 KGHSH, CDR2 LQKENI. This CDR3 region has 14 residues. This chain's CDR3 is CASSRTGGPTEAFF. The CDR3 DNA reads as TGTGCCAGCTCGCGGACAGGGGGCCCAACTGAAGCTTTCTTT.

The chain combines TRBV19 with TRBJ1-2, with 7 bases lining up with TRBD1. This CDR3 contains 16 residues. Germline CDR1 is LNHDA and CDR2 is SQIVND (reference sequence). With V trimmed by 5 bases and J by 2 bases, 11 bases remained unmatched. The CDR3 reads CASSPAPGQRNYGYTF. The CDR3 DNA is TGTGCCAGTAGTCCCGCCCCGGGACAGAGGAACTATGGCTACACCTTC.

The V call is TRBV28, the J call TRBJ2-7; D perhaps matches TRBD1 (6 bases). V dropped 4 bases and J dropped 1 base, with 8 bases sitting between them. The CDR3 is 13 amino acids. Looked up from germline, CDR1 is MDHEN and CDR2 is SYDVKM. CDR3 in amino acids: CASSYRDSYEQYF. CDR3 sequence (DNA): TGTGCCAGCAGTTACAGGGATTCCTACGAGCAGTACTTC. Full variable domain (rest looked up from reference TRBV28 and TRBJ2-7): DVKVTQSSRYLVKRTGEKVFLECVQDMDHENMFWYRQDPGLGLRLIYFSYDVKMKEKGDIPEGYSVSREKKERFSLILESASTNQTSMYLCASSYRDSYEQYFGPGTRLTVT.

There are a few counts of this clone. The chain carries TRBV7-9 and TRBJ1-6; no clear D. CDR3 length: 12 amino acids. Germline V gene lookup returns CDR1 SEHNR and CDR2 FQNEAQ (reference sequence). V was trimmed by 6 bases and J by 8 bases, leaving 8 bases between them. CDR3 loop: CASRGVDSPLHF. The CDR3 region has the DNA TGTGCCAGCAGAGGAGTAGATTCACCCCTCCACTTT.

This sequence joins TRBV11-3 and TRBJ2-3; 7 nucleotides agree with TRBD1. The CDR3 spans 15 residues. Trimming cost V 3 bases and J 3 bases; bases outside gene matches: 6. The germline V gene encodes CDR1 SGHNT and CDR2 YENEEA. The CDR3 spells CASSLGTGETDTQYF. The CDR3 coding sequence is TGTGCCAGCAGCTTGGGTACAGGGGAGACAGATACGCAGTATTTT.

The sample holds one count of this clone. The chain links TRBV7-9 to TRBJ1-5; D is undetermined. This CDR3 is built from 16 residues. Germline-derived CDR1 and CDR2 are SEHNR and FQNEAQ (reference sequence). Trimming took 6 bases from V and 0 from J, leaving 15 bases between them. The CDR3 here is CASSPSARHSNQPQHF. Here the CDR3 DNA reads TGTGCCAGCAGTCCTTCTGCGAGGCATAGCAATCAGCCCCAGCATTTT.

The chain employs TRBV5-8 and TRBJ1-1; 8 positions match TRBD1. The CDR3 is made up of 14 amino acids. Trimming took 4 bases from V and 5 from J; bases not matched to a gene: 7. Germline V CDR1 and CDR2: SGHTS, YDEGEE. CDR3 residues: CASSPRQGLTEAFF. CDR3 sequence (DNA): TGTGCCAGCAGCCCCAGACAGGGGTTGACTGAAGCTTTCTTT.

The chain carries TRBV9 and TRBJ1-2; 7 bases are shared with TRBD1. With 2 bases clipped from V and 7 bases from J, the junction kept 11 bases outside the gene matches. The CDR3 runs 15 residues. Germline loops: CDR1 SGDLS, CDR2 YYNGEE. Here the CDR3 reads CASSVLGQAGGGYTF. DNA for the CDR3: TGTGCCAGCAGCGTCCTCGGACAGGCGGGGGGTGGCTACACCTTC.

This sequence joins TRBV27 and TRBJ2-3; D call uncertain. CDR1 and CDR2 (germline): MNHEY, SMNVEV (reference sequence). The CDR3 sequence is 12 residues long. Trimming removed 7 bases at V and 7 bases at J, with 12 bases between. CDR3 protein: CASISVSNTQYF. The CDR3 bases are TGTGCCAGCATCTCTGTCTCTAATACGCAGTATTTT.

The chain employs TRBV7-9 and TRBJ1-2, with TRBD1 identical over 8 bases. Losses at the gene ends were 5 bases for V and 8 bases for J; bases not matched to a gene: 4. CDR1 and CDR2 from the germline V gene are SEHNR and FQNEAQ (reference sequence). CDR3 length: 12 amino acids. The CDR3 DNA reads as TGTGCCAGCAGCCCCCGGGACAGGGGCTACACCTTC. Its protein product is CASSPRDRGYTF.

This chain joins TRBV28 and TRBJ2-4; D unclear. Germline V gene data show CDR1 as MDHEN and CDR2 as SYDVKM. CDR3 length: 15 residues. Trimming removed 10 bases from V and 3 bases from J, with 19 bases in between. CDR3 sequence (DNA): TGTGCCACCTCCCATTATTTAAGAGGCAAAAACATTCAGTACTTC. The encoded protein is CATSHYLRGKNIQYF.

The V call is TRBV7-2, the J call TRBJ1-5; D unresolved. Between the trimmed V and J ends, which lost 1 base and 11 bases, there was a span of 12 bases. CDR1 is SGHTA, CDR2 FQGNSA, per germline. The CDR3 length is 13 residues. The CDR3 loop is CASSLERFGAQHF. CDR3 bases: TGTGCCAGCAGCTTAGAACGGTTCGGGGCCCAGCATTTT.

The chain couples TRBV6-1 to TRBJ2-7; 10 positions match TRBD1. Germline V gives CDR1 MNHNS, CDR2 SASEGT. After removal of 3 bases from V and 1 base from J, the junction contained 6 bases not matched to a gene. This CDR3 spans 16 amino acids. CDR3 DNA sequence: TGTGCCAGCAGTGATCGACAGGGGGCGCTTTCCTACGAGCAGTACTTC. Encoded protein: CASSDRQGALSYEQYF.

In this sample, this clone turned up a few times. V and J are TRBV28 and TRBJ1-1; 9 bases line up with TRBD1. The length of the CDR3 is 15 residues. V was clipped by 6 bases and J by 4 bases; unmatched bases: 9. Germline V gene sequence: CDR1 MDHEN, CDR2 SYDVKM. The CDR3: CASSRNRGRTTEAFF. The CDR3 nucleotides are TGTGCCAGCAGCCGAAACAGGGGGCGGACCACTGAAGCTTTCTTT.

The chain links TRBV6-5 to TRBJ1-2, with 7 bases that match TRBD1. The germline CDR1 and CDR2 sequences are MNHEY and SVGAGI. After removal of 5 bases from V and 8 bases from J, the junction contained 8 bases not matched to a gene. CDR3 length: 13 amino acids. CDR3 loop: CASSKTGFGGYTF. The CDR3 bases are TGTGCCAGCAGTAAGACAGGGTTTGGGGGCTACACCTTC.

The chain recombines TRBV18 with TRBJ2-3, with D uncertain. Per the germline V gene, CDR1 is KGHSH and CDR2 is LQKENI. The CDR3 loop spans 15 amino acids. The V and J ends lost 3 bases and 2 bases respectively, with 12 bases between them. The CDR3 DNA reads as TGTGCCAGCTCACCTCGCCTCGGTGACACAGATACGCAGTATTTT. Its protein product is CASSPRLGDTDTQYF.

This chain joins TRBV19 and TRBJ2-2; 9 bases are shared with TRBD1. CDR3 length: 15 amino acids. V gave up 1 base and J gave up 6 bases; unmatched junction bases: 3. Germline CDR1 LNHDA, CDR2 SQIVND (reference sequence). The CDR3 here is CASSIGRQGAGELFF. In nucleotides, the CDR3 is TGTGCCAGTAGTATAGGTAGACAGGGGGCCGGGGAGCTGTTTTTT.